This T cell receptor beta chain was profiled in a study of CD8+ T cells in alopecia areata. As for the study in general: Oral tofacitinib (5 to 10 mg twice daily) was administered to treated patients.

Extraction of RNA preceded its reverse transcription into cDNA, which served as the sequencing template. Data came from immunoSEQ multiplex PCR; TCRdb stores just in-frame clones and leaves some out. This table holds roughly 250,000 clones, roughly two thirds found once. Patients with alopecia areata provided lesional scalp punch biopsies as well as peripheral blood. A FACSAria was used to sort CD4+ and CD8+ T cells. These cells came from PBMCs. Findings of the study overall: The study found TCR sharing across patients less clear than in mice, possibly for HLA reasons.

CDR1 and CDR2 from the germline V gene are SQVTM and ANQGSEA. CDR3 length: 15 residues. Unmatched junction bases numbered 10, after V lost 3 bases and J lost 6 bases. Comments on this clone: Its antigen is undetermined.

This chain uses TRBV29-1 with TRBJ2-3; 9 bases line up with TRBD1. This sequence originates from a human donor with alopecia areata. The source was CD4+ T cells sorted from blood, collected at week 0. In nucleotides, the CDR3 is TGCAGCGTTGACGGGTTTTACAGGGGGCCCGATACGCAGTATTTT. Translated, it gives CSVDGFYRGPDTQYF.